This note documents a single T cell receptor (beta chain) sequence. These data belong to a study of T-cell reconstitution after alpha-beta-depleted transplantation in children. As it was prepared, the TCRbeta library received unique molecular identifiers. One entry per CDR3 protein, called by TCRdb with MiXCR from the PCR reads. The sample holds over 150,000 distinct CDR3 sequences, about 6.6% seen once. The ends lost 0 bases at V and 0 bases at J; junction bases unmatched: 4. CDR1 SEHNR and CDR2 FQNEAQ come from the germline V gene (reference sequence). This CDR3 is 16 amino acids long. This receptor was obtained from a boy aged 2 to 9 with acute lymphoblastic leukemia, due to receive a stem cell transplant. The sequencing here drew on PBMCs, taken before TCRalphabeta/CD19-depleted stem cell transplant. The rearrangement uses TRBV7-9 and TRBJ2-5; TRBD1 matches at 7 bases. The CDR3 sequence: CASSLASTGYQETQYF. CDR3 nucleotides: TGTGCCAGCAGCTTAGCCTCGACAGGGTACCAAGAGACCCAGTACTTC.